This entry lists 15 T cell receptor beta chains sequenced from one sample in a study of blood T cell repertoires in COVID-19. The method was immunoSEQ multiplex PCR; TCRdb's version includes in-frame clones alone and lacks a portion of them. The repertoire holds fewer than 350,000 clones, 90% seen once, with 1.7% in the top ten. Sequencing was done on a sample of PBMCs or T cells enriched from blood (not recorded which). These receptors were obtained from a woman aged 18-29 years with acute COVID-19.

This clone appeared once. The rearrangement joins TRBV4-1 to TRBJ1-4, with no clear D. The germline V and J ends were trimmed by 1 base and 6 bases, with 15 bases remaining between them. The CDR3 has 16 residues. The germline V gene has CDR1 MGHRA and CDR2 YSYEKL. The CDR3 sequence: CASSQASRGMDEKLFF. The CDR3 bases are TGCGCCAGCAGCCAAGCTTCGCGGGGAATGGATGAAAAACTGTTTTTT.

The chain couples TRBV7-3 to TRBJ2-1; possible D gene TRBD1, 6 bases. From germline, CDR1 is SGHTA and CDR2 FQGTGA. V was pared by 5 bases and J by 8 bases, with 10 bases between. There are 12 residues in the CDR3. The CDR3 DNA sequence: TGTGCCAGCAGCCAACAGGGAGATGAGCAGTTCTTC. Its translation is CASSQQGDEQFF.

The rearrangement uses TRBV13 and TRBJ2-6, with 7 positions matching TRBD1. Per germline, CDR1 PRHDT and CDR2 FYEKMQ (reference sequence). The CDR3 length is 16 residues. The V segment lost 4 bases and the J segment 4 bases; nucleotides outside the gene matches: 7. CDR3 sequence reads: CASSSTTGFGANVLTF. CDR3 bases: TGTGCCAGCAGCTCCACGACAGGGTTCGGGGCCAACGTCCTGACTTTC.

The count of this clone is one. The chain links TRBV5-8 to TRBJ1-6; the D gene is possibly TRBD1 (6 bases). The germline V gene encodes CDR1 SGHTS and CDR2 YDEGEE. The CDR3 length is 13 residues. For the CDR3, the DNA is TGTGCATGCAGGGGCCCGCGTAATTCACCCCTCCACTTT. Amino acid sequence: CACRGPRNSPLHF.

The V call is TRBV7-2, the J call TRBJ1-6; a weak D match, TRBD1 (6 bases). The V end lost 1 base, the J end lost 7 bases, and 14 bases lay between the germline ends. The CDR3 totals 16 residues. The germline V gene encodes CDR1 SGHTA and CDR2 FQGNSA. CDR3 in DNA: TGTGCCAGCAGCTTAGTTTGGGGGGGCCCCAATTCACCCCTCCACTTT. It yields the protein CASSLVWGGPNSPLHF.

The chain recombines TRBV18 with TRBJ1-1, with a tentative D call TRBD1 (5 bases). V shed 8 bases and J shed 2 bases, with 12 bases lying between them. Germline lookup yields CDR1 KGHSH and CDR2 LQKENI. CDR3 length equals 13 residues. The CDR3 nucleotides read TGTGCCAGCCTCTATCAGGGTAACACTGAAGCTTTCTTT. This translates into CASLYQGNTEAFF.

The chain has TRBV13 and TRBJ2-3; possibly TRBD2 for D (5 bases). Looked up from germline, CDR1 is PRHDT and CDR2 is FYEKMQ (reference sequence). There are 19 residues in the CDR3. Between the trimmed V and J ends, which lost 3 bases and 4 bases, there was a span of 26 bases. As DNA, the CDR3 is TGTGCCAGCAGCTTTAGGCACACTCTAGATTCGCGGACTGCAGATACGCAGTATTTT. This encodes CASSFRHTLDSRTADTQYF.

V usage is TRBV7-6 and J usage is TRBJ2-3, with D possibly being TRBD2 (5 bases). Germline assignment: CDR1 SGHVS and CDR2 FNYEAQ. The CDR3 has 16 residues. Trimming shortened V by 5 bases and J by 1 base, and 16 bases separated the two germline ends. In DNA form, the CDR3 reads TGTGCCAGCAGCCTCGGGCCCCTAGCTGGCACAGATACGCAGTATTTT. Translated: CASSLGPLAGTDTQYF. Combining the CDR3 with reference TRBV7-6 and TRBJ2-3 gives the whole variable domain GAGVSQSPRYKVTKRGQDVALRCDPISGHVSLYWYRQALGQGPEFLTYFNYEAQQDKSGLPNDRFSAERPEGSISTLTIQRTEQRDSAMYRCASSLGPLAGTDTQYFGPGTRLTVL.

The J gene is TRBJ2-2, the V gene TRBV7-8; 8 positions match TRBD2. This CDR3 spans 13 amino acids. Germline V lookup: CDR1 SGHVS, CDR2 FQNEAQ. The ends lost 7 bases at V and 7 bases at J; junction bases unmatched: 5. CDR3 nucleotide sequence: TGTGCCAGCACGGGAGGGAGGGGCGGGGAGCTGTTTTTT. This codes for CASTGGRGGELFF.

The chain links TRBV23-1 to TRBJ1-2; 11 bases agree with TRBD1. TRBV23-1 is labeled an ORF, and its function is uncertain. The J segment lost 6 bases and the V segment lost 1 base, leaving 13 bases of the junction unmatched. There are 18 residues in the CDR3. CDR3: CASSQFGQGALFGNGYTF. In DNA form, the CDR3 reads TGCGCCAGCAGTCAATTCGGACAGGGGGCGCTTTTTGGGAATGGCTACACCTTC.

This chain uses TRBV4-3 with TRBJ2-1; TRBD2 is a possible D gene (5 bases). Trimming removed 4 bases from V and 0 bases from J, with 16 bases in between. The CDR3 runs 17 residues. The germline CDR1 and CDR2 sequences are LGHNA and YSLEER. The CDR3 DNA reads TGCGCCAGCAGCCCACGAGGAGGCGCGAGCTCCTACAATGAGCAGTTCTTC. Translated: CASSPRGGASSYNEQFF.

The chain has TRBV4-3 and TRBJ1-2; 8 positions agree with TRBD1. The CDR3 extends over 15 amino acids. V was pared by 0 bases and J by 14 bases, with 14 bases of the junction left unmatched. The germline V gene encodes CDR1 LGHNA and CDR2 YSLEER. CDR3 nucleotide sequence: TGCGCCAGCAGCCAAGATCTCGGGACAGGACGCAAGCGAACCTTC. Its protein is CASSQDLGTGRKRTF.

This chain joins TRBV18 and TRBJ1-2, with D possibly matching TRBD1 (6 bases). With 5 bases removed from V and 3 bases from J, the gap between germline ends came to 10 bases. The germline gives CDR1 KGHSH, CDR2 LQKENI. CDR3 size: 13 residues. DNA for the CDR3: TGTGCCAGCTCATCTGGACAGCACTATGGCTACACCTTC. It specifies CASSSGQHYGYTF. The whole variable domain, filled in from reference TRBV18 and TRBJ1-2, reads NAGVMQNPRHLVRRRGQEARLRCSPMKGHSHVYWYRQLPEEGLKFMVYLQKENIIDESGMPKERFSAEFPKEGPSILRIQQVVRGDSAAYFCASSSGQHYGYTFGSGTRLTVV.

The gene calls are TRBV11-3 and TRBJ1-1; the D gene is possibly TRBD1 (6 bases). The V end lost 1 base, the J end lost 2 bases, and 11 bases lay between the germline ends. Looked up from germline, CDR1 is SGHNT and CDR2 is YENEEA. The CDR3 sequence is 15 residues long. The DNA of the CDR3 is TGTGCCAGCAGCTTAGGTGGGGGCGGCAACACTGAAGCTTTCTTT. It translates to CASSLGGGGNTEAFF.

This sequence joins TRBV7-3 and TRBJ2-2, with TRBD1 as a possible D gene (5 bases). The CDR3 contains 16 residues. Germline-derived CDR1 and CDR2 are SGHTA and FQGTGA. Trimming took off 5 bases at V and 4 bases at J, with 17 bases between the two ends. The DNA for the CDR3 is TGTGCCAGCAGCCTCCGGTTGGGGCTGGGCACCGGGGAGCTGTTTTTT. Residues: CASSLRLGLGTGELFF.